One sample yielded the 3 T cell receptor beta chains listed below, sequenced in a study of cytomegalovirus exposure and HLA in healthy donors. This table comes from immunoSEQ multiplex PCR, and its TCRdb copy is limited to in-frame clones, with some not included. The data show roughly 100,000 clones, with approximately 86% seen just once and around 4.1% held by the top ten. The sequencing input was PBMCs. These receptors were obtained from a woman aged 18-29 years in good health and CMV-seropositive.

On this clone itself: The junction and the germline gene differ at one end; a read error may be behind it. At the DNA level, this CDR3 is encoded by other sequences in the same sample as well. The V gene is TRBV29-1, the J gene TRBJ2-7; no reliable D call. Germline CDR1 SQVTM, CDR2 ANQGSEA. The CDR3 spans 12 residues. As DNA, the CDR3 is TGCAGCGTCGAAGGTCAGTCCTACGAGCAGTACTTC. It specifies CSVEGQSYEQYF.

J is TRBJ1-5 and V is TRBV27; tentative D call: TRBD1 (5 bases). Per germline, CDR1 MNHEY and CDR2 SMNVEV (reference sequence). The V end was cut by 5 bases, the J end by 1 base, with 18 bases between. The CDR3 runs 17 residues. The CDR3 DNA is TGTGCCAGCAGTAGATCCTTGACAGCGAGGAGCAATCAGCCCCAGCATTTT. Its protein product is CASSRSLTARSNQPQHF.

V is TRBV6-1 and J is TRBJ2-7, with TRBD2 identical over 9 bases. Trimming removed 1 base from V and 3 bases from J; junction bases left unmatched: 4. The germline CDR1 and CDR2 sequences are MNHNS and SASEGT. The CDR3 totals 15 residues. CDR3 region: CASSEGASGVYEQYF. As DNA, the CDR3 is TGTGCCAGCAGTGAAGGGGCTAGCGGGGTCTACGAGCAGTACTTC.